These T cell receptor beta chains were read from a single sample in a study of blood T cell repertoires in COVID-19. Generated by immunoSEQ multiplex PCR, the TCRdb table keeps only in-frame clones and is missing some. The sample yields about 87,000 clones, approximately 85% seen once. Sequences were obtained from peripheral blood. The receptor source for this set is a woman over 75 with COVID-19, enrolled during active disease. Both conserved end residues are part of each CDR3. A D gene is named only where the DNA matches it firmly. Some rows have no size entry. The others give once, few or many, or a class for an expanded clone.

V: TRBV5-6
size: .
J: TRBJ2-5
D: TRBD2
CDR3: CASSYRSGSSAETQYF
DNA: TGTGCCAGCAGCTACCGTAGCGGGAGTTCCGCAGAGACCCAGTACTTC

V: TRBV18
size: .
J: TRBJ1-2
D: .
CDR3: CASSPRAGVGVGGYTF
DNA: TGTGCCAGCTCACCTCGGGCAGGGGTTGGAGTAGGCGGCTACACCTTC

V: TRBV10-3
size: once
J: TRBJ1-6
D: TRBD1
CDR3: CAISKGQGAYSPLHF
DNA: TGTGCCATCAGTAAAGGACAGGGGGCATATTCACCCCTCCACTTT

V: TRBV5-4
size: .
J: TRBJ1-5
D: TRBD1
CDR3: CASSLDRGEQPQHF
DNA: TGTGCCAGCAGCTTAGACAGGGGCGAACAGCCCCAGCATTTT

V: TRBV6-2/TRBV6-3
size: .
J: TRBJ2-1
D: TRBD2
CDR3: CASSHSGTTYNEQFF
DNA: TGTGCCAGCAGCCACTCCGGGACTACCTACAATGAGCAGTTCTTC

V: TRBV11-2
size: .
J: TRBJ2-3
D: TRBD1
CDR3: CASSQGASWADTQYF
DNA: TGTGCCAGCAGTCAGGGGGCTAGCTGGGCAGATACGCAGTATTTT

V: TRBV25-1
size: .
J: TRBJ2-7
D: .
CDR3: CASSGNSYEQYF
DNA: TGTGCCAGCAGCGGGAACTCCTACGAGCAGTACTTC

V: TRBV5-1
size: .
J: TRBJ2-3
D: .
CDR3: CASSLAGFAGDTQYF
DNA: TGCGCCAGCAGCTTGGCCGGGTTCGCGGGAGATACGCAGTATTTT

V: TRBV18
size: .
J: TRBJ1-3
D: .
CDR3: CASSRGDSGNTIYF
DNA: TGTGCCAGCTCACGGGGGGACTCTGGAAACACCATATATTTT

V: TRBV7-9
size: once
J: TRBJ2-6
D: .
CDR3: CASRPGSAGANVLTF
DNA: TGTGCCAGCCGACCAGGGTCTGCTGGGGCCAACGTCCTGACTTTC

V: TRBV5-1
size: .
J: TRBJ2-5
D: .
CDR3: CASSLGQADTQYF
DNA: TGCGCCAGCAGCTTGGGACAGGCAGACACCCAGTACTTC

V: TRBV10-2
size: .
J: TRBJ1-2
D: TRBD1
CDR3: CASSMDRVGGYTF
DNA: TGCGCCAGCAGTATGGACAGGGTCGGTGGCTACACCTTC

V: TRBV18
size: .
J: TRBJ1-5
D: TRBD1
CDR3: CASSPDRVGNQPQHF
DNA: TGTGCCAGCTCACCCGACAGGGTAGGCAATCAGCCCCAGCATTTT

V: TRBV5-1
size: .
J: TRBJ2-3
D: TRBD1
CDR3: CASSFGTGGTDTQYF
DNA: TGCGCCAGCAGCTTCGGGACAGGCGGGACAGATACGCAGTATTTT

V: TRBV2
size: .
J: TRBJ2-5
D: .
CDR3: CAASSGETQYF
DNA: TGTGCCGCGTCCTCGGGGGAGACCCAGTACTTC

V: TRBV3-1/TRBV3-2
size: .
J: TRBJ1-6
D: TRBD1
CDR3: CASSQQGINSPLHF
DNA: TGTGCCAGCAGTCAACAGGGGATAAATTCACCCCTCCACTTT

V: TRBV5-6
size: .
J: TRBJ2-7
D: .
CDR3: CASSPRMTYSYEQYF
DNA: TGTGCCAGCAGCCCCCGTATGACATACTCCTACGAGCAGTACTTC

V: TRBV11-1
size: .
J: TRBJ2-7
D: .
CDR3: CASSKDGMNEQYF
DNA: TGTGCCAGCAGCAAGGACGGGATGAACGAGCAGTACTTC

V: TRBV11-2
size: .
J: TRBJ1-2
D: TRBD1
CDR3: CASSPTGGERGYTF
DNA: TGTGCCAGCAGCCCGACAGGGGGGGAGAGAGGCTACACCTTC

V: TRBV18
size: .
J: TRBJ2-7
D: TRBD1
CDR3: CASSPDRGMVHEQYF
DNA: TGTGCCAGCTCACCGGACAGGGGAATGGTGCACGAGCAGTACTTC

V: TRBV24-1
size: once
J: TRBJ2-2
D: .
CDR3: CATSDYRGWTGELFF
DNA: TGTGCCACCAGTGATTATCGGGGTTGGACCGGGGAGCTGTTTTTT

V: TRBV15
size: .
J: TRBJ2-5
D: .
CDR3: CATSREYEQARTQYF
DNA: TGTGCCACCAGCAGAGAATATGAACAGGCCCGGACCCAGTACTTC

V: TRBV18
size: .
J: TRBJ1-2
D: TRBD1
CDR3: CASARVTGETYGYTF
DNA: TGTGCCAGCGCTAGGGTAACAGGGGAAACCTATGGCTACACCTTC

V: TRBV2
size: .
J: TRBJ1-6
D: .
CDR3: CASTTGVSPLHF
DNA: TGTGCCAGCACTACGGGGGTCTCACCCCTCCACTTT

V: TRBV7-9
size: .
J: TRBJ1-1
D: TRBD1
CDR3: CASSRDRLKNTEAFF
DNA: TGTGCCAGCAGCCGGGACAGATTAAAGAACACTGAAGCTTTCTTT

V: TRBV29-1
size: .
J: TRBJ2-5
D: .
CDR3: CSVDFGLQETQYF
DNA: TGCAGCGTTGATTTTGGCCTCCAAGAGACCCAGTACTTC

V: TRBV5-1
size: few
J: TRBJ2-3
D: .
CDR3: CASHRVTDTQYF
DNA: TGCGCCAGCCACAGGGTCACAGATACGCAGTATTTT

V: TRBV15
size: .
J: TRBJ1-1
D: TRBD1
CDR3: CATRPWDRENTEAFF
DNA: TGTGCCACCAGACCCTGGGACAGAGAGAACACTGAAGCTTTCTTT

V: TRBV5-4
size: .
J: TRBJ2-5
D: .
CDR3: CASSSYHAGIETQYF
DNA: TGTGCCAGCAGCTCCTATCACGCGGGGATTGAGACCCAGTACTTC

V: TRBV15
size: .
J: TRBJ2-5
D: .
CDR3: CATSRLNPGVGGETQYF
DNA: TGTGCCACCAGCAGATTGAATCCGGGAGTGGGAGGAGAGACCCAGTACTTC

V: TRBV15
size: .
J: TRBJ2-7
D: .
CDR3: CATSRGRNYEQYF
DNA: TGTGCCACCAGCAGAGGCAGGAACTACGAGCAGTACTTC

V: TRBV30
size: .
J: TRBJ1-1
D: .
CDR3: CAQLGQENTEAFF
DNA: TGTGCCCAATTGGGGCAGGAGAACACTGAAGCTTTCTTT

V: TRBV15
size: once
J: TRBJ1-1
D: .
CDR3: CATSRSGLPPEAFF
DNA: TGTGCCACCAGCAGATCAGGGTTACCCCCTGAAGCTTTCTTT

V: TRBV7-2
size: .
J: TRBJ2-1
D: TRBD2
CDR3: CASSSFSGGAHNEQFF
DNA: TGTGCCAGCAGCTCCTTTAGCGGGGGGGCCCACAATGAGCAGTTCTTC

V: TRBV6-5
size: .
J: TRBJ1-5
D: .
CDR3: CASSYYPPYNQPQHF
DNA: TGTGCCAGCAGTTACTACCCTCCCTACAATCAGCCCCAGCATTTT

V: TRBV19
size: once
J: TRBJ2-1
D: TRBD2
CDR3: CASSIDLTSLSSYNEQFF
DNA: TGTGCCAGTAGTATAGACCTGACTAGCCTAAGCTCCTACAATGAGCAGTTCTTC

V: TRBV28
size: .
J: TRBJ1-3
D: .
CDR3: CASSLAGGSGNTIYF
DNA: TGTGCCAGCAGTCTCGCTGGAGGCTCTGGAAACACCATATATTTT

V: TRBV7-3
size: .
J: TRBJ1-5
D: .
CDR3: CASSLSGGNQPQHF
DNA: TGTGCCAGCAGCTTAAGTGGAGGGAACCAGCCCCAGCATTTT

V: TRBV3-1/TRBV3-2
size: .
J: TRBJ2-5
D: TRBD2
CDR3: CASSRPGLAQETQYF
DNA: TGTGCCAGCAGCCGACCGGGACTAGCACAAGAGACCCAGTACTTC

V: TRBV5-4
size: .
J: TRBJ1-2
D: .
CDR3: CASSLGAAVNYGYTF
DNA: TGTGCCAGCAGCTTGGGGGCCGCAGTCAACTATGGCTACACCTTC

V: TRBV2
size: .
J: TRBJ1-5
D: .
CDR3: CASLPQGNQPQHF
DNA: TGTGCCAGCCTTCCGCAGGGCAATCAGCCCCAGCATTTT

V: TRBV11-2
size: .
J: TRBJ2-7
D: TRBD1
CDR3: CASSPGQGREQYF
DNA: TGTGCCAGCAGCCCAGGACAGGGGAGAGAGCAGTACTTC